The rows below give T cell receptor beta chains drawn from one sample of a study of immune heterogeneity within non-small cell lung tumors. TCRdb reprocessed the multiplex PCR reads with MiXCR, giving one entry per CDR3 protein. The data contain 10,000 or so distinct CDR3 sequences, 30% of them singletons. The sample taken for sequencing was lung tumor tissue. The receptors shown here come from a woman between 45 and 60 years old with non-small cell lung cancer. Both conserved end residues are part of each CDR3. For some rows the clone size is stated as once, few or many, or as a class when expanded; others skip it.

j_call	cdr3_length	clone_size	v_call	cdr3_aa
TRBJ2-3	14	few	TRBV7-7	CASSTGLSTDTQYF
TRBJ1-5	17	.	TRBV6-1	CASSRGIRGQGNQPQHF
TRBJ1-5	14	many	TRBV30	CAWSRDRDNQPQHF
TRBJ2-7	14	.	TRBV18	CASSPGFENYEQYF
TRBJ2-7	14	many	TRBV14	CASSQDIVGLEQYF
TRBJ2-3	15	many	TRBV5-1	CASSLRVDSTDTQYF
TRBJ2-4	17	.	TRBV11-3	CASSLGQGVRGKNIQYF
TRBJ1-1	12	.	TRBV12-3/TRBV12-4	CASSFWGTEAFF
TRBJ2-4	16	medium-sized	TRBV5-1	CASSSSGGGVQGIQYF
TRBJ2-7	13	many	TRBV10-3	CAIRGVGSYEQYF
TRBJ2-5	15	.	TRBV28	CASRGVAESMETQYF
TRBJ2-1	13	.	TRBV12-3/TRBV12-4	CASSFPTGVEQFF
TRBJ2-3	15	.	TRBV7-2	CASIPDGGRSDTQYF
TRBJ1-3	17	many	TRBV4-2	CASSHRPGQGTGNTIYF
TRBJ2-2	19	medium-sized	TRBV6-1	CASSTYRVFGFANTGELFF
TRBJ1-3	15	.	TRBV29-1	CSARGVLTTGNTIYF
TRBJ2-1	14	many	TRBV19	CASSIVKEYNEQFF
TRBJ1-1	13	.	TRBV30	CAWSPSLTTEAFF